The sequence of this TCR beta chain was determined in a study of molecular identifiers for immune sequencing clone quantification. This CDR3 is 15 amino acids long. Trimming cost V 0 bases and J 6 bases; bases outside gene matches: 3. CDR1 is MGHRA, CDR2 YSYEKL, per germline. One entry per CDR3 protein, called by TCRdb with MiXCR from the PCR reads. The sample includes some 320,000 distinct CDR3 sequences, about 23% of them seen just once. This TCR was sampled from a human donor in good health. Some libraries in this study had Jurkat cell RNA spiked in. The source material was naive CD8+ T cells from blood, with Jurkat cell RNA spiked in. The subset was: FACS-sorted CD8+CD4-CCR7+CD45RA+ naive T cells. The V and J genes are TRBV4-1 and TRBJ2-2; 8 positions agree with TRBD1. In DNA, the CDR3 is TGCGCCAGCAGCCAAGACAGGGGGCTAGCCGGGGAGCTGTTTTTT. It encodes CASSQDRGLAGELFF.